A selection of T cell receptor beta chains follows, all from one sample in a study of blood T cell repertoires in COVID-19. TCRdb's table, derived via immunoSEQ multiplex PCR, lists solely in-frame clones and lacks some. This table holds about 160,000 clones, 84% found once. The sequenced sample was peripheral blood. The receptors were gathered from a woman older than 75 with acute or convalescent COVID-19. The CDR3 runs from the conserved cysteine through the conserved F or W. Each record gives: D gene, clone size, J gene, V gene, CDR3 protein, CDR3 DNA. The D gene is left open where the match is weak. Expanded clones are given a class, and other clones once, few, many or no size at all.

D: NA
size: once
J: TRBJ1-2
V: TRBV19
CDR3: CASSIGVAGYKYGYTF
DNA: TGTGCCAGTAGTATAGGGGTGGCGGGCTACAAATATGGCTACACCTTC

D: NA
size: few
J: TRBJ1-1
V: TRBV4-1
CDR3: CASSQGHRSTEAFF
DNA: TGCGCCAGCAGCCAAGGTCACAGGTCCACTGAAGCTTTCTTT

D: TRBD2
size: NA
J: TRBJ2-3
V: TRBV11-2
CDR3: CASSPLGGGTDTQYF
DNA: TGTGCCAGCAGCCCACTGGGGGGGGGCACAGATACGCAGTATTTT

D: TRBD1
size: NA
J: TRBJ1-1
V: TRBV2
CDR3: CAGDRTGRNGAFF
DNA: TGTGCCGGCGACCGGACAGGGAGAAATGGAGCTTTCTTT

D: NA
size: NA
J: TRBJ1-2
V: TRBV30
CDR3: CAWSVSRGGYGYTF
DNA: TGTGCCTGGAGTGTTTCAAGAGGGGGCTATGGCTACACCTTC

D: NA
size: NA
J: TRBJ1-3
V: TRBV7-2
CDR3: CASSGVFSGNTIYF
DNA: TGTGCCAGCAGCGGAGTCTTTTCTGGAAACACCATATATTTT

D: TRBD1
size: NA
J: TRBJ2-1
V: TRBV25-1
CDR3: CASSRTGGQSSYNEQFF
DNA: TGTGCCAGCAGTAGGACAGGGGGCCAAAGCTCCTACAATGAGCAGTTCTTC

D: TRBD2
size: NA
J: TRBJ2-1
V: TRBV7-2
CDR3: CASSPLRSGGRNEQFF
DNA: TGTGCCAGCAGCCCCCTGAGGAGCGGGGGAAGGAATGAGCAGTTCTTC

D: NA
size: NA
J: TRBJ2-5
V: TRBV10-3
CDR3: CAISGQAVGQETQYF
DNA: TGTGCCATCAGTGGACAGGCCGTAGGCCAAGAGACCCAGTACTTC

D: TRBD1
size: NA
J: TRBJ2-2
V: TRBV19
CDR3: CASSRGQVTGELFF
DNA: TGTGCCAGTAGTAGGGGACAGGTGACCGGGGAGCTGTTTTTT

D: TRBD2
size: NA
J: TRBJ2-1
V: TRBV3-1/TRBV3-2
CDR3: CASNSGSEYNEQFF
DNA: TGTGCCAGCAATAGCGGGAGCGAGTACAATGAGCAGTTCTTC

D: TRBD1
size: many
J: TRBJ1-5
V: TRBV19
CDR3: CASSRRQGEWPQHF
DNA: TGTGCCAGTAGTAGAAGACAGGGAGAATGGCCCCAGCATTTT

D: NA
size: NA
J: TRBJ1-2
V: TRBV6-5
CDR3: CASSYYGSYGYTF
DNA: TGTGCCAGCAGTTACTACGGTAGCTATGGCTACACCTTC

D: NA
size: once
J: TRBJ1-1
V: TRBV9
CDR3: CASSVGQAFYSEAFF
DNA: TGTGCCAGCAGCGTAGGTCAGGCTTTCTACTCTGAAGCTTTCTTT

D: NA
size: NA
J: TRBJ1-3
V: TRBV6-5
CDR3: CASSYRGHSGNTIYF
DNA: TGTGCCAGCAGTTATCGGGGACACTCTGGAAACACCATATATTTT

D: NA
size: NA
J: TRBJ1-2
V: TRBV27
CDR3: CASSREPYGYTF
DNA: TGTGCCTCCTCCCGGGAGCCGTATGGCTACACCTTC

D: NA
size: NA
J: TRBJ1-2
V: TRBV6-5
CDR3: CASSPMGGIYGYTF
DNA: TGTGCCAGCAGCCCCATGGGGGGGATATATGGCTACACCTTC

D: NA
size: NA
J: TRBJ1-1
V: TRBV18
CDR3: CASSAGWSAEAFF
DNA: TGTGCCAGCTCCGCGGGGTGGAGCGCTGAAGCTTTCTTT

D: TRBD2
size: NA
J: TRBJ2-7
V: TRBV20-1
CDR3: CSASSSGSLYEQYF
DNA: TGCAGTGCTAGTTCTAGCGGGAGTCTCTACGAGCAGTACTTC

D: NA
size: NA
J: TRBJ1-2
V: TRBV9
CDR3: CASSPTGGVPEFYGYTF
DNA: TGTGCCAGCAGCCCCACCGGCGGAGTCCCAGAATTCTATGGCTACACCTTC

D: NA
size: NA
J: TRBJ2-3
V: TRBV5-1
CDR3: CASSLGRGSSDTQYF
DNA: TGCGCCAGCAGCTTGGGTCGAGGGTCTTCAGATACGCAGTATTTT

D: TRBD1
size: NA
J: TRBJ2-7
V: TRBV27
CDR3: CASSRVWDRSYEQYF
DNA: TGTGCCAGCAGTCGCGTTTGGGACAGATCCTACGAGCAGTACTTC

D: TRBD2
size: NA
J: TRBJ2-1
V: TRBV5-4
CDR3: CASSLYSGGWNNEQFF
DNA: TGTGCCAGCAGCTTGTATAGCGGGGGTTGGAACAATGAGCAGTTCTTC

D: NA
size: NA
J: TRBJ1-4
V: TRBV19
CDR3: CASSGGNEKLFF
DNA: TGTGCCAGTAGTGGAGGAAATGAAAAACTGTTTTTT